This entry lists 11 T cell receptor beta chains sequenced from one sample in a study of early T cells in non-severe SARS-CoV-2 infection. TCRdb re-derived calls from the 5' RACE reads in MiXCR, one entry per CDR3 protein. Counted here are about 98,000 distinct CDR3 sequences, roughly an eighth occurring once; the ten biggest clones make up over 6.5%. Input material: whole blood. All receptors derive from an adult who was a healthcare worker with PCR-confirmed SARS-CoV-2 infection or an uninfected control (not recorded which).

There are many counts of this clonotype. The chain is built from TRBV2 and TRBJ2-1, with 7 bases identical to TRBD2. The germline V gene encodes CDR1 SNHLY and CDR2 FYNNEI. The CDR3 has 17 residues. V trimming: 5 bases; J trimming: 5 bases; junction bases outside the gene matches: 15. CDR3 sequence reads: CASSPEWRSSGHNEQFF. The CDR3 DNA reads TGTGCCAGCAGTCCGGAATGGCGTTCTAGCGGACACAATGAGCAGTTCTTC.

Note on this clonotype: A junction boundary mismatches the germline segment, possibly from a read error. This chain links TRBV7-6 with TRBJ2-7; D is unclear. This CDR3 spans 13 amino acids. Germline V gene lookup returns CDR1 SGHVS and CDR2 FNYEAQ. This CDR3 is CASSLVVSHEQYF. The DNA for the CDR3 is TGTGCCAGCAGCTTAGTTGTCTCCCACGAGCAGTACTTC.

This clonotype came up a few times. The chain combines TRBV7-8 with TRBJ2-1; 9 positions agree with TRBD2. Germline V gene data show CDR1 as SGHVS and CDR2 as FQNEAQ. V trimming: 5 bases; J trimming: 4 bases; junction bases outside the gene matches: 12. The CDR3 runs 17 residues. The chain's CDR3 is CASSPPIRAGGYNEQFF. The CDR3 DNA follows: TGTGCCAGCAGCCCACCTATCCGTGCGGGAGGGTACAATGAGCAGTTCTTC.

The J gene is TRBJ1-2, the V gene TRBV6-5, with TRBD1 matching 7 bases. This CDR3 spans 15 amino acids. Germline assignment: CDR1 MNHEY and CDR2 SVGAGI. V lost 6 bases to trimming and J lost 4 bases; unmatched junction nucleotides: 11. This CDR3 reads CASRGTGTVLYGYTF. The CDR3 nucleotides are TGTGCCAGCAGGGGGACCGGGACAGTCCTCTATGGCTACACCTTC.

This clonotype was seen more than once but under ten times. The chain is built from TRBV28 and TRBJ2-6; the match to TRBD1 covers 8 bases. V trimming: 8 bases; J trimming: 12 bases; junction bases outside the gene matches: 9. The germline V gene has CDR1 MDHEN and CDR2 SYDVKM. CDR3 length: 13 residues. In DNA form, the CDR3 reads TGTGCCAGCCACAGACCAGGGGGCGGCGTCCTGACTTTC. This encodes CASHRPGGGVLTF. The whole variable domain, filled in from reference TRBV28 and TRBJ2-6, reads DVKVTQSSRYLVKRTGEKVFLECVQDMDHENMFWYRQDPGLGLRLIYFSYDVKMKEKGDIPEGYSVSREKKERFSLILESASTNQTSMYLCASHRPGGGVLTFGAGSRLTVL.

This clonotype was seen ten or more times. The J gene is TRBJ2-3, the V gene TRBV12-3 or TRBV12-4, with D possibly being TRBD2 (5 bases). This CDR3 is 14 amino acids long. V lost 8 bases and J lost 0, with 12 bases in between. This CDR3 reads CASGHGSSTDTQYF. In DNA, the CDR3 is TGTGCCAGCGGGCATGGGAGCAGCACAGATACGCAGTATTTT.

This clonotype was counted a few times. This chain joins TRBV12-5 and TRBJ2-3, with D unclear. This CDR3 comprises 8 residues. The V gene's germline CDR1 is LGHNT and CDR2 FRNRAP. The CDR3 loop is CATDTQYF. CDR3 bases: TGTGCGACAGATACGCAGTATTTT.

The chain is built from TRBV10-3 and TRBJ2-2; unclear D gene. This CDR3 has 13 amino acids. V dropped 10 bases and J dropped 5 bases, with 14 bases sitting between them. Germline values: CDR1 ENHRY, CDR2 SYGVKD. CDR3 amino acids: CATRLDETGELFF. CDR3 sequence (DNA): TGTGCCACACGACTCGATGAAACCGGGGAGCTGTTTTTT.

This clonotype has ten or more counts. The CDR3: CAWSRLAGGRGEQFF. Here the CDR3 DNA reads TGTGCCTGGAGCAGACTAGCGGGAGGGCGGGGTGAGCAGTTCTTC. V gene TRBV30 combines with J gene TRBJ2-1; 14 bases fit TRBD2. J was trimmed by 9 bases and V by 3 bases; bases with no gene match: 7. The CDR3 is 15 residues long. Germline lookup yields CDR1 GTSNPN and CDR2 SVGIG (reference sequence).

The table lists this clonotype with many counts. This chain links TRBV7-9 with TRBJ2-1, with TRBD2 matching 10 bases. V gave up 5 bases and J gave up 4 bases; unmatched junction bases: 5. Germline V gene data show CDR1 as SEHNR and CDR2 as FQNEAQ (reference sequence). The CDR3 is 15 residues long. CDR3 bases: TGTGCCAGCAGCCTTACTAGCGGGATGTACAATGAGCAGTTCTTC. This translates into CASSLTSGMYNEQFF.

The genes are TRBV25-1 and TRBJ1-2; 7 nucleotides agree with TRBD1. Germline CDR1 and CDR2: MGHDK and SYGVNS. CDR3 size: 12 residues. V was clipped by 7 bases and J by 6 bases; unmatched bases: 5. The CDR3 DNA reads as TGTGCCAGCATTGGGACAGTGCATGGCTACACCTTC. This encodes CASIGTVHGYTF.